The clone carrying this T cell receptor beta chain was found a few times. This record comes from a study of cytotoxic CD8 clonotypes in ibrutinib-treated CLL. On the study more broadly: Response sampling took place at median about 12 months of treatment, range 6 to 36. Productive templates per sample averaged approximately 240,000; productive rearrangements, 75,000 to 100,000.

V was cut by 7 bases and J by 8 bases, with 17 bases left in between. Germline CDR1 SEHNR, CDR2 FQNEAQ (reference sequence). The length of the CDR3 is 14 residues. Sequencing was designed to attain a depth spanning 1 in 200,000 to 1 in 1 million T cells. Sequenced by immunoSEQ multiplex PCR; TCRdb stores in-frame clones only, minus some. The profile shows almost 250,000 clones, less than 75% of them singletons. The sequence derives from a human donor with chronic lymphocytic leukemia. This sequence joins TRBV7-9 and TRBJ2-2, with D tentatively TRBD1 (6 bases). Specimen: PBMCs, collected after 24 months of ibrutinib treatment. This chain's CDR3 is CASTTPLGAGELFF. The CDR3 nucleotides read TGTGCCAGCACCACCCCCTTGGGGGCTGGGGAGCTGTTTTTT.